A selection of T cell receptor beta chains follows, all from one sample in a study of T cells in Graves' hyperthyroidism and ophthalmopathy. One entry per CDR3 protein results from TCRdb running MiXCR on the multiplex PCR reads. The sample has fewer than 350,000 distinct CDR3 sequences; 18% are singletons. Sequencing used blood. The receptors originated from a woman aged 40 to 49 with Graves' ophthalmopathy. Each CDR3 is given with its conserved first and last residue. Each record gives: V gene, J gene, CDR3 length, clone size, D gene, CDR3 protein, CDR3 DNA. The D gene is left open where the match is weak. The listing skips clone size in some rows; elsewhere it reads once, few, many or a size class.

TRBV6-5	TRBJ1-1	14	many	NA	CASSYGGENTEAFF	TGTGCCAGCAGTTATGGGGGAGAGAACACTGAAGCTTTCTTT
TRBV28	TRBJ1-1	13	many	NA	CASSFAPITEAFF	TGTGCCAGCAGTTTCGCACCTATCACTGAAGCTTTCTTT
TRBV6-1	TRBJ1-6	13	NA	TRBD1	CASGDSLDSPLHF	TGTGCCAGCGGGGACAGTCTAGATTCACCCCTCCACTTT
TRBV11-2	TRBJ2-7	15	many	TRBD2	CASSRPGTSAYEQYF	TGTGCCAGCAGCCGCCCCGGGACTAGCGCCTACGAGCAGTACTTC
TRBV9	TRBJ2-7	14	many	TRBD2	CASSAGLAGPEQYF	TGTGCCAGCAGCGCCGGACTAGCGGGACCCGAGCAGTACTTC
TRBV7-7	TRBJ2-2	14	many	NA	CASSPGLNTGELFF	TGTGCTAGCAGCCCCGGGCTCAACACCGGGGAGCTGTTTTTT
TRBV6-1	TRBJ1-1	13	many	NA	CASRDMAGTEAFF	TGTGCCAGCAGAGACATGGCGGGCACTGAAGCTTTCTTT
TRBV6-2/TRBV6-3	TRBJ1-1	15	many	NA	CASSYALDRNTEAFF	TGTGCCAGCAGTTACGCCCTGGACAGGAACACTGAAGCTTTCTTT
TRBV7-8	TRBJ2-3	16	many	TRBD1	CASSPHRDRGTDTQYF	TGTGCCAGCAGCCCACACCGGGACAGGGGGACAGATACGCAGTATTTT
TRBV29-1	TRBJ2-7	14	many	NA	CSVSKALNSYEQYF	TGCAGCGTTTCTAAAGCGTTAAACTCCTACGAGCAGTACTTC
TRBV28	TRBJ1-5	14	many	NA	CASSVGGHNQPQHF	TGTGCCAGCAGTGTGGGGGGTCACAATCAGCCCCAGCATTTT
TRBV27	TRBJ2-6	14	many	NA	CASSPEAGANVLTF	TGTGCCAGCAGTCCGGAAGCTGGGGCCAACGTCCTGACTTTC
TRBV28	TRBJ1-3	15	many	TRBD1	CASSSSGTGGNTIYF	TGTGCCAGCAGTTCTAGCGGGACAGGGGGAAACACCATATATTTT
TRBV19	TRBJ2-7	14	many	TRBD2	CASRGGTNQYEQYF	TGTGCCAGTAGAGGCGGGACTAACCAATACGAGCAGTACTTC
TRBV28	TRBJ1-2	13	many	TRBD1	CAGRGQPNYGYTF	TGTGCCGGGCGGGGACAGCCTAACTATGGCTACACCTTC